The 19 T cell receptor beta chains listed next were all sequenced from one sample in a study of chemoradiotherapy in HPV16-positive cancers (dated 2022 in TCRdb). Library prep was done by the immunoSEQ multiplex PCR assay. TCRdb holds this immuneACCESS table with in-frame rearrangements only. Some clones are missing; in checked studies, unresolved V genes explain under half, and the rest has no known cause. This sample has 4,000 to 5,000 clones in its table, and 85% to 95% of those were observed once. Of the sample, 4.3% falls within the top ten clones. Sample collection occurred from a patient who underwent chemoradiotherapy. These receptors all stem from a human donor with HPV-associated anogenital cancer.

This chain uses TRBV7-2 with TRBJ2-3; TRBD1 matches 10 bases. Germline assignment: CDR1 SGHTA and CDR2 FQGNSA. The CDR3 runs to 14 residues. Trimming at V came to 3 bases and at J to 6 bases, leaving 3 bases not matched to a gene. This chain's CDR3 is CASSFDRGRDTQYF. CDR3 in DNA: TGTGCCAGCAGCTTCGACAGGGGGCGGGATACGCAGTATTTT. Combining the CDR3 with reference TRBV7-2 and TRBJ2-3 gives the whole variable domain GAGVSQSPSNKVTEKGKDVELRCDPISGHTALYWYRQSLGQGLEFLIYFQGNSAPDKSGLPSDRFSAERTGGSVSTLTIQRTQQEDSAVYLCASSFDRGRDTQYFGPGTRLTVL.

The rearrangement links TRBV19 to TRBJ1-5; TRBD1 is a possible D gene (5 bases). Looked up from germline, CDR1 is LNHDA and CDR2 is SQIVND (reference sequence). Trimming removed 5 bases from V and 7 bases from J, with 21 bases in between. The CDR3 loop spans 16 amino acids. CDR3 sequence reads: CASSYRDPGVIQPQHF. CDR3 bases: TGTGCCAGTAGTTACCGGGACCCCGGGGTGATCCAGCCCCAGCATTTT.

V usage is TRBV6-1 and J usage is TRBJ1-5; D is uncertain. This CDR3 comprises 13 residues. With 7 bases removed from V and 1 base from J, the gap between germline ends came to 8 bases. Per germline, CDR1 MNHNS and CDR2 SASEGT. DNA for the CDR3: TGTGCCAGCAAAGAGTGGAGCAATCAGCCCCAGCATTTT. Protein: CASKEWSNQPQHF.

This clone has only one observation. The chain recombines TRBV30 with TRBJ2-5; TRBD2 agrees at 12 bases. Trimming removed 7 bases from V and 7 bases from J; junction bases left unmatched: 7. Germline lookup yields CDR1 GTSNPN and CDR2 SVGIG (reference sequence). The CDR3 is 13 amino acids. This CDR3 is CAYPPSGGGTQYF. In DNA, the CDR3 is TGTGCCTACCCTCCTAGCGGGGGGGGGACCCAGTACTTC.

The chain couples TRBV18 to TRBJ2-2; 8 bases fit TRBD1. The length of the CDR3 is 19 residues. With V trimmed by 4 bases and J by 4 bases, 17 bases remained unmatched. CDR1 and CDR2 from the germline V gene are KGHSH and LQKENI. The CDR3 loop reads CASSRIQGQGIPGTGELFF. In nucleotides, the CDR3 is TGTGCCAGCTCACGGATACAAGGACAGGGAATCCCAGGCACCGGGGAGCTGTTTTTT.

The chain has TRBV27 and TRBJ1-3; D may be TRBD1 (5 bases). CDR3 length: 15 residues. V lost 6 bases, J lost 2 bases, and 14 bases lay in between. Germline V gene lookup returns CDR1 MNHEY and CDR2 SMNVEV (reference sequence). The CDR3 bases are TGTGCCAGCAGCCCTAGCCGGACAACTGGAAACACCATATATTTT. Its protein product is CASSPSRTTGNTIYF.

The CDR3 protein is CASSQDPVGGYTF. CDR3 in DNA: TGTGCCAGCAGTCAAGACCCGGTCGGGGGCTACACCTTC. The rearrangement uses TRBV7-9 and TRBJ1-2; D gene ambiguous. The CDR3 runs to 13 residues. Trimming stripped 6 bases from V and 8 bases from J, with 16 bases between. The germline V gene encodes CDR1 SEHNR and CDR2 FQNEAQ (reference sequence).

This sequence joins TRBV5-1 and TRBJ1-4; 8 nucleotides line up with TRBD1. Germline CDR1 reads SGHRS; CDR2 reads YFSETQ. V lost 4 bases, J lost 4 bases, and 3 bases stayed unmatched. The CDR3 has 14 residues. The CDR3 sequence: CASSQQGGNEKLFF. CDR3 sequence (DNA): TGCGCCAGCAGCCAACAGGGGGGTAATGAAAAACTGTTTTTT.

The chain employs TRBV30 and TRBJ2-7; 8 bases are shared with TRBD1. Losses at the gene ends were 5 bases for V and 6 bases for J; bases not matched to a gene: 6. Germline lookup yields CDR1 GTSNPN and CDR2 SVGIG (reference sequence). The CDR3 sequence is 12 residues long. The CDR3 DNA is TGTGCCTGGGGTAGGACAGGGTTCGAGCAGTACTTC. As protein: CAWGRTGFEQYF.

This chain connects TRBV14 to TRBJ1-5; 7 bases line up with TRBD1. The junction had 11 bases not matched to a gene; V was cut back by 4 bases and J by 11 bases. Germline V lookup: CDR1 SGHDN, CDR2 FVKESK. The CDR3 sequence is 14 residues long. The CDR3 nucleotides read TGTGCCAGCAGCCCCCGGGACAGCCCCGGGGCCCAGCATTTT. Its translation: CASSPRDSPGAQHF.

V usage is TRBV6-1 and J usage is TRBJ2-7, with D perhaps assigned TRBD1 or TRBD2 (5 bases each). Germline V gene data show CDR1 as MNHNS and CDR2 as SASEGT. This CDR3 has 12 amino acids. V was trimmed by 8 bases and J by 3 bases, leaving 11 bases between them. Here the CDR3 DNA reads TGTGCCAGCGGCCGGGACGACTACGAGCAGTACTTC. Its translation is CASGRDDYEQYF.

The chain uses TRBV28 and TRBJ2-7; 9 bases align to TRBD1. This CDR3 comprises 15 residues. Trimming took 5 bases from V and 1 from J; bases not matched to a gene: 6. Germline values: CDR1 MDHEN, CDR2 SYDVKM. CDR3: CASSRAGTGSYEQYF. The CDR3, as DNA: TGTGCCAGCAGTCGCGCCGGGACAGGGTCCTACGAGCAGTACTTC.

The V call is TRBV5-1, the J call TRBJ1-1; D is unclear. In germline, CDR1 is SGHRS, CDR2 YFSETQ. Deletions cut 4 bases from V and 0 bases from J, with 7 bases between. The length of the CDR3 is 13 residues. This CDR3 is CASSDRMNTEAFF. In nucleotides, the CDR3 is TGCGCCAGCAGCGACCGCATGAACACTGAAGCTTTCTTT.

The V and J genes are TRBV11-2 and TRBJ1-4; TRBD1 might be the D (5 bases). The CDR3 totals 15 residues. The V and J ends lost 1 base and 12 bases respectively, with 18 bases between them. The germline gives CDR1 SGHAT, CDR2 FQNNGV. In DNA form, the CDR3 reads TGTGCCAGCAGCTTAGGGACACTGCTTTCGGGTGAACTGTTTTTT. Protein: CASSLGTLLSGELFF.

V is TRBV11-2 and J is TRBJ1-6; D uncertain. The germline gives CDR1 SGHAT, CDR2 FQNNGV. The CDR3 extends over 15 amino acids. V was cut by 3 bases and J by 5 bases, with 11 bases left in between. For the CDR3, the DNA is TGTGCCAGCAGCTTCGAGGAAGGCAATAATTCACCCCTCCACTTT. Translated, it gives CASSFEEGNNSPLHF.

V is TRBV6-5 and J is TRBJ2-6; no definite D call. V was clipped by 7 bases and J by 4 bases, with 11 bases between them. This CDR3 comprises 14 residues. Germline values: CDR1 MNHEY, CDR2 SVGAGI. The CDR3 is CASIGVSGANVLTF. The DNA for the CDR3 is TGTGCCAGCATTGGGGTATCCGGGGCCAACGTCCTGACTTTC.

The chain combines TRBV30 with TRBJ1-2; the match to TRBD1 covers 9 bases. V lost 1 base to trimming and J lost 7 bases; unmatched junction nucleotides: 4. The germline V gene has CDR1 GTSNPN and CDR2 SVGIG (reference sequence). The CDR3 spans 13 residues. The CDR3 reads CAWSAGTGIGYTF. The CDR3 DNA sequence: TGTGCCTGGAGTGCCGGGACAGGGATTGGCTACACCTTC. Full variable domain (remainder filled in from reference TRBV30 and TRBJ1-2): SQTIHQWPATLVQPVGSPLSLECTVEGTSNPNLYWYRQAAGRGLQLLFYSVGIGQISSEVPQNLSASRPQDRQFILSSKKLLLSDSGFYLCAWSAGTGIGYTFGSGTRLTVV.

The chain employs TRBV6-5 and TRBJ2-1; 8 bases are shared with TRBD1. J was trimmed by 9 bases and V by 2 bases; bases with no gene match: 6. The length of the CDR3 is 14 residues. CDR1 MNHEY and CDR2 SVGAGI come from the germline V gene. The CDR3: CASSYGQGGGEQFF. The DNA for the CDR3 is TGTGCCAGCAGTTACGGACAGGGAGGAGGTGAGCAGTTCTTC.

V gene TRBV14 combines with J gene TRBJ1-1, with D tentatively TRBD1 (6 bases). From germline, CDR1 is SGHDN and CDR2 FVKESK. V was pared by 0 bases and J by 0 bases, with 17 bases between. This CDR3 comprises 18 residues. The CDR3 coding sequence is TGTGCCAGCAGCCAAGATCATTCGGTCAGGGGCCTGAACACTGAAGCTTTCTTT. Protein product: CASSQDHSVRGLNTEAFF.